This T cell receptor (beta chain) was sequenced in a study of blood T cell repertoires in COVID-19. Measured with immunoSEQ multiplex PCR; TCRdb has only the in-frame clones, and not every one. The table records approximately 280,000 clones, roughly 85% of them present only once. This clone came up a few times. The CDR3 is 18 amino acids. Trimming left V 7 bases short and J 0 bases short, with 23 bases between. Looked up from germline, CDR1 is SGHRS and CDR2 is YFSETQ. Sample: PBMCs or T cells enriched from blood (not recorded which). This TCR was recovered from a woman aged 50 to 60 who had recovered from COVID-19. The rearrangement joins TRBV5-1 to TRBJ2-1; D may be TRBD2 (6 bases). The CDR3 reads CASLSNVGGVNSYNEQFF. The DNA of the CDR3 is TGCGCCAGCTTAAGTAATGTGGGAGGCGTGAACTCCTACAATGAGCAGTTCTTC.